Here is one T cell receptor (beta chain) with its context. The ends were cut back, 0 bases at V and 6 bases at J, with 8 bases in the middle. Germline-derived CDR1 and CDR2 are SGHAT and FQNNGV. The CDR3 sequence is 13 residues long. The source of the sample is a study of OX40 agonist ivuxolimab in advanced cancers. Study-level background: The patients received ivuxolimab by intravenous route every 2 weeks at 0.01 to 10 mg/kg.

Clones were read by immunoSEQ multiplex PCR, and TCRdb kept only the in-frame ones, dropping some. The sample carries tens of thousands of clones, about nine tenths recorded once. Sequences were derived from CD4+ or CD8+ T cells sorted from blood, sampled in a trial of the OX40 agonist ivuxolimab. This TCR was sampled from an adult with an advanced solid tumor such as melanoma, head and neck, liver or kidney cancer. This chain links TRBV11-2 with TRBJ1-2, with a weak D call TRBD1 (5 bases). CDR3 sequence (DNA): TGTGCCAGCAGCTTAGAACAGGCTAATGGCTACACCTTC. Encoded protein: CASSLEQANGYTF.